This entry lists 2 T cell receptor beta chains sequenced from one sample in a study of T-cell reconstitution after alpha-beta-depleted transplantation in children (TCRdb year 2016). The library came from PCR. TCRdb shows the sequencer as Illumina HiSeq 2500. TCR libraries were prepared with molecular barcoding, using unique molecular identifiers to normalize TCRbeta repertoire quantification. TCRdb applied fastp at Q25 and MiXCR to the public reads, then kept only in-frame beta chains. Every CDR3 protein is listed once, alongside the most common genes and DNA of its rows. The sample table lists under 350,000 distinct CDR3 sequences, 9.9% of them with a count of one. Roughly a tenth of the sample is held by the ten biggest clonotypes. The sample here was PBMCs from the stem cell graft donor, taken from the stem cell graft. The receptors derive from a human donor who donated a stem cell graft to a child with SCID.

This clonotype was detected a few times. This sequence joins TRBV5-1 and TRBJ2-7, with TRBD1 as a possible D gene (5 bases). Trimming cost V 9 bases and J 5 bases, with 27 bases left between them. There are 16 residues in the CDR3. CDR1 is SGHRS, CDR2 YFSETQ, per germline. CDR3 DNA sequence: TGCGCCACCTCGTCAGGGCGTACAGGTGGTTTAGACGAGCAGTACTTC. This encodes CATSSGRTGGLDEQYF.

This clonotype was seen more than once but under ten times. The chain links TRBV25-1 to TRBJ2-1; 11 bases match TRBD2. Looked up from germline, CDR1 is MGHDK and CDR2 is SYGVNS. J gave up 4 bases and V 4 bases, and 12 bases lay outside the gene matches. The CDR3 runs 18 residues. CDR3 nucleotide sequence: TGTGCCAGCAGTGGGGGGGGGACTAGCGGTACAAGTTACAATGAGCAGTTCTTC. Translation: CASSGGGTSGTSYNEQFF.